The 3 T cell receptor beta chains below all came from one sample that was sequenced in a study of cytomegalovirus exposure and HLA in healthy donors. Primers included in the PCR were 60 Vbeta and 13 Jbeta primers. Method: immunoSEQ multiplex PCR; TCRdb's copy keeps in-frame clones and lacks some. The sample holds over 100,000 clones, about 73% seen once. The sample was PBMCs. The receptors originated from a woman aged 25-40 years in good health and CMV-seropositive.

V usage is TRBV4-1 and J usage is TRBJ1-5, with TRBD1 matching over 10 bases. V lost 4 bases and J lost 9; bases outside the gene matches: 18. The CDR3 has 18 residues. CDR1 and CDR2 from the germline V gene are MGHRA and YSYEKL. In DNA form, the CDR3 reads TGCGCCAGCAGCCGCAGCGCTTCCGGGACAGGGGCCGAGGGGCCCCAGCATTTT. Its translation is CASSRSASGTGAEGPQHF.

J is TRBJ2-7 and V is TRBV18; 8 bases map to TRBD2. CDR3 length: 14 residues. After removal of 3 bases from V and 5 bases from J, the junction contained 6 bases not matched to a gene. Per germline, CDR1 KGHSH and CDR2 LQKENI. The CDR3 DNA sequence: TGTGCCAGCTCACCGAGCGGGGGATCCCACGAGCAGTACTTC. This gives the protein CASSPSGGSHEQYF.

The chain employs TRBV5-4 and TRBJ1-6, with a weak D call TRBD1 (6 bases). With 0 bases removed from V and 7 bases from J, the gap between germline ends came to 11 bases. CDR1 is SGHNT, CDR2 YYREEE, per germline (reference sequence). The CDR3 loop spans 15 amino acids. CDR3 protein: CASSLDRARNSPLHF. In DNA form, the CDR3 reads TGTGCCAGCAGCTTGGACAGGGCTCGAAATTCACCCCTCCACTTT.